Each of the 22 T cell receptor beta chains below was sequenced from the same sample in a study of cytomegalovirus exposure and HLA in healthy donors. A multiplex PCR was run with 60 Vbeta primers and 13 Jbeta primers. Assay: immunoSEQ multiplex PCR; the TCRdb copy retains only in-frame clones and omits some. This table holds 90,000 or so clones, around 80% found once. Source material: PBMCs. The receptors originated from a male donor in good health and CMV-seropositive.

The gene calls are TRBV2 and TRBJ1-2, with D hard to call. The CDR3 extends over 13 amino acids. The V end was cut by 7 bases, the J end by 7 bases, with 16 bases between. Germline CDR1 is SNHLY and CDR2 is FYNNEI. CDR3 DNA sequence: TGTGCCAGCACTACTACGGCTCCTTCTGGCTACACCTTC. Encoded protein: CASTTTAPSGYTF.

The gene calls are TRBV4-1 and TRBJ2-1; a weak D match, TRBD2 (6 bases). CDR3 length: 14 amino acids. The germline CDR1 and CDR2 sequences are MGHRA and YSYEKL. The ends were cut back, 5 bases at V and 7 bases at J, with 15 bases in the middle. The CDR3, as DNA: TGCGCCAGCAGCGGAGGGCGGGGTAGAAATGAGCAGTTCTTC. Translated, it gives CASSGGRGRNEQFF.

The chain is built from TRBV6-1 and TRBJ1-1, with TRBD1 identical over 9 bases. Germline assignment: CDR1 MNHNS and CDR2 SASEGT. V gave up 5 bases and J gave up 4 bases; unmatched junction bases: 8. This CDR3 spans 15 amino acids. CDR3 in amino acids: CASSPSTGGGTEAFF. The CDR3 DNA is TGTGCCAGCAGTCCCAGCACAGGGGGCGGCACTGAAGCTTTCTTT.

The genes are TRBV7-2 and TRBJ1-1; 7 positions agree with TRBD1. Losses at the gene ends were 2 bases for V and 1 base for J; bases not matched to a gene: 1. CDR3 size: 14 residues. Germline V gives CDR1 SGHTA, CDR2 FQGNSA. The CDR3 reads CASSLNRGNTEAFF. CDR3 sequence (DNA): TGTGCCAGCAGCTTAAACAGGGGGAACACTGAAGCTTTCTTT.

This clone was counted only a few times. The rearrangement uses TRBV9 and TRBJ2-1; 10 bases map to TRBD1. Germline CDR1 and CDR2: SGDLS and YYNGEE. V was pared by 2 bases and J by 6 bases, with 2 bases of the junction left unmatched. The CDR3 is made up of 14 amino acids. The CDR3 DNA follows: TGTGCCAGCAGCGTCCGGGACAGGGGCAATGAGCAGTTCTTC. This sequence encodes CASSVRDRGNEQFF.

The rearrangement uses TRBV30 and TRBJ1-4, with D perhaps TRBD1 (6 bases). The CDR3 runs to 15 residues. In germline, CDR1 is GTSNPN, CDR2 SVGIG (reference sequence). CDR3 DNA sequence: TGTGCACAGCGGGACATGGGACTAGCTAATGAAAAACTGTTTTTT. Its protein is CAQRDMGLANEKLFF.

The chain has TRBV30 and TRBJ2-3; D is uncertain. The CDR3 is 13 residues long. The germline gives CDR1 GTSNPN, CDR2 SVGIG (reference sequence). With 0 bases removed from V and 4 bases from J, the gap between germline ends came to 8 bases. This chain's CDR3 is CAWSVTVADTQYF. CDR3 coding DNA: TGTGCCTGGAGTGTCACAGTGGCAGATACGCAGTATTTT. Full variable domain (rest looked up from reference TRBV30 and TRBJ2-3): SQTIHQWPATLVQPVGSPLSLECTVEGTSNPNLYWYRQAAGRGLQLLFYSVGIGQISSEVPQNLSASRPQDRQFILSSKKLLLSDSGFYLCAWSVTVADTQYFGPGTRLTVL.

CDR3 residues: CASSIAGGSYGYTF. CDR3 coding DNA: TGTGCCAGTAGTATAGCGGGAGGCAGCTATGGCTACACCTTC. The chain links TRBV19 to TRBJ1-2; D is unclear. Trimming took off 1 base at V and 4 bases at J, with 10 bases between the two ends. Germline V CDR1 and CDR2: LNHDA, SQIVND (reference sequence). The CDR3 is 14 amino acids.

This clone was observed at least ten times. CDR3: CASSSTLAGLNYEQYF. The CDR3 coding sequence is TGTGCCAGCAGCTCCACCCTAGCGGGGTTGAACTACGAGCAGTACTTC. J is TRBJ2-7 and V is TRBV7-9; 9 bases are shared with TRBD2. V was clipped by 4 bases and J by 3 bases; unmatched bases: 10. Germline V gene lookup returns CDR1 SEHNR and CDR2 FQNEAQ (reference sequence). The CDR3 has 16 residues.

The V and J genes are TRBV18 and TRBJ2-7, with D unclear. The CDR3 runs to 13 residues. Germline values: CDR1 KGHSH, CDR2 LQKENI. V was pared by 2 bases and J by 3 bases, with 8 bases between. CDR3 DNA sequence: TGTGCCAGCTCACCAAGAGGCAACTACGAGCAGTACTTC. The encoded protein is CASSPRGNYEQYF.

This chain connects TRBV18 to TRBJ2-3; 8 nucleotides align to TRBD2. Germline assignment: CDR1 KGHSH and CDR2 LQKENI. V gave up 3 bases and J gave up 5 bases; unmatched junction bases: 7. The CDR3 contains 15 residues. The chain's CDR3 is CASSPRAGEGDTQYF. DNA for the CDR3: TGTGCCAGCTCACCCCGAGCGGGAGAGGGAGATACGCAGTATTTT.

This chain links TRBV10-1 with TRBJ2-1; 7 bases line up with TRBD1. The CDR3 runs 13 residues. Germline V lookup: CDR1 WNHNN, CDR2 SYGVQD (reference sequence). With V trimmed by 5 bases and J by 9 bases, 7 bases remained unmatched. In DNA, the CDR3 is TGCGCCAGCAGTTTCGACAGGGATCGTGAGCAGTTCTTC. This gives the protein CASSFDRDREQFF.

The rearrangement uses TRBV5-8 and TRBJ2-5, with 7 nucleotides matching TRBD2. The CDR3 has 18 amino acids. The V and J ends lost 4 bases and 5 bases, in that order; junction bases with no gene match: 20. CDR1 SGHTS and CDR2 YDEGEE come from the germline V gene. CDR3 coding DNA: TGTGCCAGCAGCGCCTTGGGAAGCGGGGAGACCGAAGGCGAGACCCAGTACTTC. It is translated as CASSALGSGETEGETQYF.

The chain uses TRBV9 and TRBJ2-1; 8 bases line up with TRBD2. Unmatched junction bases numbered 4, after V lost 1 base and J lost 4 bases. This CDR3 has 15 residues. The germline V gene has CDR1 SGDLS and CDR2 YYNGEE. CDR3 nucleotides: TGTGCCAGCAGCGTATTAAGCGGGGGATACAATGAGCAGTTCTTC. Protein sequence: CASSVLSGGYNEQFF.

This rearrangement joins TRBV5-4 to TRBJ2-6; no firm D call. The CDR3 runs to 15 residues. From germline, CDR1 is SGHNT and CDR2 YYREEE (reference sequence). V was cut by 3 bases and J by 0 bases, with 7 bases left in between. The CDR3, as DNA: TGTGCCAGCAGCTCCCTTAGCTCTGGGGCCAACGTCCTGACTTTC. This sequence encodes CASSSLSSGANVLTF.

The rearrangement uses TRBV5-1 and TRBJ1-3, with D maybe TRBD1 (5 bases). Germline CDR1 reads SGHRS; CDR2 reads YFSETQ. The CDR3 contains 19 residues. The ends were cut back, 2 bases at V and 6 bases at J, with 27 bases in the middle. Here the CDR3 reads CASSFGVPGGVGAENTIYF. The CDR3 coding sequence is TGCGCCAGCAGCTTTGGGGTTCCGGGCGGCGTAGGGGCAGAAAACACCATATATTTT.

This clone was seen a single time. The chain combines TRBV2 with TRBJ2-3, with a weak D call TRBD2 (6 bases). The CDR3 has 13 residues. V was clipped by 10 bases and J by 6 bases, with 17 bases between them. Germline V gene lookup returns CDR1 SNHLY and CDR2 FYNNEI. The CDR3 DNA reads as TGTGCCAACAGCGACCGGGACTCCGATACGCAGTATTTT. This translates into CANSDRDSDTQYF. Full variable domain (missing parts from reference TRBV2 and TRBJ2-3): EPEVTQTPSHQVTQMGQEVILRCVPISNHLYFYWYRQILGQKVEFLVSFYNNEISEKSEIFDDQFSVERPDGSNFTLKIRSTKLEDSAMYFCANSDRDSDTQYFGPGTRLTVL.

The CDR3 DNA reads as TGCGCCAGCAGCTTGGAAAGCTTGACAGGGGCCGGAAACACCATATATTTT. This encodes CASSLESLTGAGNTIYF. The V gene is TRBV5-1, the J gene TRBJ1-3, with TRBD1 matching 8 bases. The length of the CDR3 is 17 residues. V shed 0 bases and J 4 bases; nucleotides not matched to a gene: 9. Germline CDR1 SGHRS, CDR2 YFSETQ. The entire variable domain, with the rest obtained from reference TRBV5-1 and TRBJ1-3, is as follows: KAGVTQTPRYLIKTRGQQVTLSCSPISGHRSVSWYQQTPGQGLQFLFEYFSETQRNKGNFPGRFSGRQFSNSRSEMNVSTLELGDSALYLCASSLESLTGAGNTIYFGEGSWLTVV.

The chain links TRBV2 to TRBJ2-1, with 8 bases matching TRBD2. Looked up from germline, CDR1 is SNHLY and CDR2 is FYNNEI. Losses at the gene ends were 6 bases for V and 10 bases for J; bases not matched to a gene: 11. The CDR3 extends over 14 amino acids. For the CDR3, the DNA is TGTGCCAGCAGAGCCGGGACTAGTGCCCCCGAGCAGTTCTTC. Encoded protein: CASRAGTSAPEQFF.

This clone appeared a single time. The chain links TRBV2 to TRBJ1-5; D remains ambiguous. Germline assignment: CDR1 SNHLY and CDR2 FYNNEI. CDR3 length: 15 residues. The ends were cut back, 4 bases at V and 5 bases at J, with 15 bases in the middle. The CDR3 spells CASSVADLRDQPQHF. The CDR3 bases are TGTGCCAGCAGTGTTGCAGACCTTCGGGATCAGCCCCAGCATTTT.

The chain is built from TRBV19 and TRBJ1-5; D is possibly TRBD1 (6 bases). The CDR3 runs to 14 residues. CDR1 and CDR2 from the germline V gene are LNHDA and SQIVND (reference sequence). V was trimmed by 7 bases and J by 6 bases, leaving 16 bases between them. The CDR3 bases are TGTGCCAGTAACCCACAGGGTGGTGCTCAGCCCCAGCATTTT. Protein: CASNPQGGAQPQHF. Full variable domain (remainder filled in from reference TRBV19 and TRBJ1-5): DGGITQSPKYLFRKEGQNVTLSCEQNLNHDAMYWYRQDPGQGLRLIYYSQIVNDFQKGDIAEGYSVSREKKESFPLTVTSAQKNPTAFYLCASNPQGGAQPQHFGDGTRLSIL.

This clone has a single count. V is TRBV6-5 and J is TRBJ2-7, with TRBD1 matching over 7 bases. J lost 0 bases, V lost 6 bases, and 8 bases had no gene match. The CDR3 has 15 amino acids. Germline CDR1 is MNHEY and CDR2 is SVGAGI. CDR3 sequence reads: CASRFLGDSSYEQYF. The CDR3 nucleotides read TGTGCCAGCAGGTTCTTGGGGGACAGCTCCTACGAGCAGTACTTC.